This passage covers 19 T cell receptor beta chains from one sample sequenced in a study of OX40 agonist ivuxolimab in advanced cancers. Only in-frame clones appear in the TCRdb table, and some are missing; sequencing was by immunoSEQ multiplex PCR. The sample lists about 53,000 clones, 88% occurring once. Here the sequenced sample was CD4+ or CD8+ T cells sorted from blood, taken in a trial of the OX40 agonist ivuxolimab. These receptors came from an adult with an advanced solid tumor such as melanoma, head and neck, liver or kidney cancer.

The chain combines TRBV6-5 with TRBJ1-2; 9 positions agree with TRBD1. The CDR3 runs 15 residues. Germline V gene lookup returns CDR1 MNHEY and CDR2 SVGAGI. Unmatched junction bases numbered 6, after V lost 4 bases and J lost 3 bases. The CDR3 loop reads CASSSGTGTYYGYTF. The DNA for the CDR3 is TGTGCCAGCAGTTCCGGGACAGGGACATACTATGGCTACACCTTC.

The V gene is TRBV5-5, the J gene TRBJ1-3, with TRBD1 as a possible D gene (5 bases). From germline, CDR1 is SGHKS and CDR2 YYEKEE (reference sequence). The CDR3 totals 16 residues. With 2 bases removed from V and 1 base from J, the gap between germline ends came to 13 bases. The CDR3 here is CASSFSVEGSGNTIYF. The CDR3 DNA reads as TGTGCCAGCAGCTTCTCTGTAGAGGGGTCTGGAAACACCATATATTTT.

To note about this clone: One end of the junction varies from germline; a read error may be responsible. The CDR3 protein is CASSLGLAGAEEQYF. The CDR3, as DNA: TGTGCTAGCAGCTTAGGACTAGCGGGAGCAGAAGAGCAGTACTTC. The chain employs TRBV7-7 and TRBJ2-7; 13 nucleotides align to TRBD2. This CDR3 has 15 amino acids. Germline CDR1 SSHAT, CDR2 FNYEAQ (reference sequence).

This clone showed up just once. The genes are TRBV6-5 and TRBJ2-7, with 9 bases fitting TRBD1. Germline CDR1 reads MNHEY; CDR2 reads SVGAGI. The CDR3 is 15 amino acids. Losses at the gene ends were 1 base for V and 3 bases for J; bases not matched to a gene: 4. CDR3 protein: CASSYWPGQGYEQYF. CDR3 nucleotide sequence: TGTGCCAGCAGTTACTGGCCGGGACAGGGCTACGAGCAGTACTTC.

V gene TRBV25-1 combines with J gene TRBJ2-3; D remains ambiguous. V dropped 1 base and J dropped 0 bases, with 11 bases sitting between them. Germline CDR1 is MGHDK and CDR2 is SYGVNS. CDR3 size: 16 residues. In DNA, the CDR3 is TGTGCCAGCAGTGAATTGGGAACTGCTAGCACAGATACGCAGTATTTT. This sequence encodes CASSELGTASTDTQYF.

CDR3 coding DNA: TGTGCCAGCAGCCCGGGTTTCTCGGTCAATGAAAAACTGTTTTTT. Protein: CASSPGFSVNEKLFF. The V gene is TRBV7-9, the J gene TRBJ1-4; D gene unclear. V was cut by 5 bases and J by 5 bases, with 15 bases left in between. This CDR3 has 15 residues. Germline V gives CDR1 SEHNR, CDR2 FQNEAQ (reference sequence).

This sequence joins TRBV30 and TRBJ2-4, with a possible D match to TRBD2 (6 bases). This CDR3 contains 15 residues. V shed 2 bases and J shed 10 bases, with 21 bases lying between them. Germline CDR1 GTSNPN, CDR2 SVGIG (reference sequence). CDR3 in DNA: TGTGCCTGGAGTAACCCGGGACCCCTGGGAGGTATTCAGTACTTC. Its protein product is CAWSNPGPLGGIQYF. Full variable domain (missing parts from reference TRBV30 and TRBJ2-4): SQTIHQWPATLVQPVGSPLSLECTVEGTSNPNLYWYRQAAGRGLQLLFYSVGIGQISSEVPQNLSASRPQDRQFILSSKKLLLSDSGFYLCAWSNPGPLGGIQYFGAGTRLSVL.

The chain joins TRBV9 to TRBJ2-6; D may match TRBD1 or TRBD2 (5 bases each). CDR1 is SGDLS and CDR2 is YYNGEE in the germline V gene. V was clipped by 0 bases and J by 0 bases, with 10 bases between them. This CDR3 spans 17 amino acids. The CDR3 loop reads CASSVASGSSGANVLTF. The CDR3 coding sequence is TGTGCCAGCAGCGTAGCGTCAGGGAGCTCTGGGGCCAACGTCCTGACTTTC. The complete variable domain, with remaining parts taken from reference TRBV9 and TRBJ2-6, reads DSGVTQTPKHLITATGQRVTLRCSPRSGDLSVYWYQQSLDQGLQFLIQYYNGEERAKGNILERFSAQQFPDLHSELNLSSLELGDSALYFCASSVASGSSGANVLTFGAGSRLTVL.

The chain recombines TRBV10-3 with TRBJ2-7; 13 nucleotides line up with TRBD2. CDR3 length: 14 residues. The J segment lost 4 bases and the V segment lost 10 bases, leaving 7 bases of the junction unmatched. Germline values: CDR1 ENHRY, CDR2 SYGVKD. The CDR3 region has the DNA TGTGCCAGCAGCAAGACTAGCGGGAGGTACGAGCAGTACTTC. Its protein is CASSKTSGRYEQYF.

The chain recombines TRBV19 with TRBJ1-5; D uncertain. CDR1 is LNHDA, CDR2 SQIVND, per germline (reference sequence). This CDR3 spans 15 amino acids. V shed 3 bases and J shed 2 bases, with 11 bases lying between them. The CDR3 DNA is TGTGCCAGTAGTATGCGTGGAGTGGGCAATCAGCCCCAGCATTTT. Translating it yields CASSMRGVGNQPQHF.

The rearrangement uses TRBV5-4 and TRBJ1-1; perhaps TRBD1 as D (6 bases). Trimming shortened V by 4 bases and J by 8 bases, and 18 bases separated the two germline ends. Germline CDR1 SGHNT, CDR2 YYREEE (reference sequence). The CDR3 has 14 residues. In nucleotides, the CDR3 is TGTGCCAGCAGCCAGGTGGCCAGGGGCGAGGAAGCTTTCTTT. Protein sequence: CASSQVARGEEAFF.

The CDR3 is CASNPTGTAQETQYF. The CDR3 coding sequence is TGTGCCAGCAACCCAACTGGGACAGCCCAAGAGACCCAGTACTTC. J is TRBJ2-5 and V is TRBV9, with 7 bases fitting TRBD1. This CDR3 has 15 amino acids. V lost 6 bases and J lost 1; bases outside the gene matches: 9. CDR1 SGDLS and CDR2 YYNGEE come from the germline V gene.

The V and J genes are TRBV6-5 and TRBJ2-7; TRBD1 matches at 9 bases. This CDR3 comprises 15 residues. V was clipped by 8 bases and J by 3 bases; unmatched bases: 11. Germline V lookup: CDR1 MNHEY, CDR2 SVGAGI. Here the CDR3 reads CASSETGTGNYEQYF. In nucleotides, the CDR3 is TGTGCCAGCTCCGAAACCGGGACAGGGAACTACGAGCAGTACTTC.

V and J are TRBV21-1 and TRBJ1-3; TRBD1 was called by the table and not checked on the DNA. TRBV21-1 is marked as a pseudogene. This CDR3 spans 18 amino acids. The DNA for the CDR3 is TGTGCCAGCAGCGTAAAACCGAGGGACAGGGGCTCTGGAAACACCATATATTTT. Residues: CASSVKPRDRGSGNTIYF.

The V and J genes are TRBV5-1 and TRBJ1-1; D is ambiguous. CDR3 length: 14 amino acids. Trimming took off 0 bases at V and 2 bases at J, with 8 bases between the two ends. CDR1 is SGHRS and CDR2 is YFSETQ in the germline V gene. DNA of the CDR3: TGCGCCAGCAGCTTGGCGGCAGCCAACACTGAAGCTTTCTTT. This gives the protein CASSLAAANTEAFF. Full variable domain (outside the CDR3, taken from reference TRBV5-1 and TRBJ1-1): KAGVTQTPRYLIKTRGQQVTLSCSPISGHRSVSWYQQTPGQGLQFLFEYFSETQRNKGNFPGRFSGRQFSNSRSEMNVSTLELGDSALYLCASSLAAANTEAFFGQGTRLTVV.

The chain combines TRBV2 with TRBJ2-4; 10 nucleotides match TRBD2. J gave up 8 bases and V 6 bases, and 4 bases lay outside the gene matches. The CDR3 runs 13 residues. CDR1 SNHLY and CDR2 FYNNEI come from the germline V gene. This CDR3 is CASSNSGGDIQYF. The CDR3 nucleotides read TGTGCCAGCAGCAACAGCGGGGGGGACATTCAGTACTTC.

The genes are TRBV7-3 and TRBJ2-5; D is uncertain. The CDR3 contains 13 residues. Germline-derived CDR1 and CDR2 are SGHTA and FQGTGA. V lost 2 bases, J lost 1 base, and 5 bases lay in between. The CDR3 DNA is TGTGCCAGCAGCTTATTCTCCCAAGAGACCCAGTACTTC. Translating gives CASSLFSQETQYF.

This clone has just one count. The J gene is TRBJ1-2, the V gene TRBV5-1; tentatively, D is TRBD1 (6 bases). From germline, CDR1 is SGHRS and CDR2 YFSETQ. This CDR3 spans 15 amino acids. The V end lost 4 bases, the J end lost 4 bases, and 17 bases lay between the germline ends. The CDR3 spells CASSADRTLGYGYTF. The CDR3 DNA follows: TGCGCCAGCAGCGCTGACAGGACCTTGGGCTATGGCTACACCTTC.

The chain links TRBV18 to TRBJ1-2, with TRBD1 matching over 9 bases. Germline loops: CDR1 KGHSH, CDR2 LQKENI. Trimming removed 2 bases from V and 8 bases from J; junction bases left unmatched: 3. The CDR3 spans 13 residues. The CDR3 DNA follows: TGTGCCAGCTCACCAGGGACAGGGAACGGCTACACCTTC. It yields the protein CASSPGTGNGYTF.